This TCR beta chain was recorded in a study of blood T cell repertoires in COVID-19. The assay was immunoSEQ multiplex PCR, and TCRdb's table has in-frame clones only and misses some. The sample holds some 200,000 clones, around 86% seen once. The CDR3 contains 16 residues. The germline V and J ends were trimmed by 3 bases and 2 bases, with 16 bases remaining between them. Germline-derived CDR1 and CDR2 are SEHNR and FQNEAQ (reference sequence). The specimen sequenced was PBMCs or T cells enriched from blood (not recorded which). The sequence came from a young man in a cohort exposed to, infected with or recovered from COVID-19 (not recorded which). This sequence joins TRBV7-9 and TRBJ1-2, with D perhaps TRBD1 (5 bases). The CDR3 spells CASSFTRPGLNYGYTF. In DNA form, the CDR3 reads TGTGCCAGCAGCTTTACCCGCCCAGGGCTCAACTATGGCTACACCTTC.